Following are 20 T cell receptor beta chains from one sample sequenced in a study of shared clonotypes between healthy human individuals. TCRdb's table, derived via immunoSEQ multiplex PCR, lists solely in-frame clones and lacks some. The table includes more than 2 million clones, 95% detected once. Material: naive CD4+ T cells sorted from blood. Subset described: CD45RA+ positively selected. Source of these receptors: a man aged 18 to 29 in good health.

CDR3 amino acids: CASSLVRFGTDTQYF. The CDR3 DNA reads TGTGCCAGCAGCTTAGTCCGGTTCGGCACAGATACGCAGTATTTT. The chain employs TRBV7-8 and TRBJ2-3; no definite D call. V was trimmed by 1 base and J by 1 base, leaving 9 bases between them. CDR1 and CDR2 (germline): SGHVS, FQNEAQ. CDR3 size: 15 residues.

This chain links TRBV7-9 with TRBJ1-2, with 7 bases lining up with TRBD1. With 3 bases clipped from V and 2 bases from J, the junction kept 9 bases outside the gene matches. The CDR3 loop spans 16 amino acids. Germline CDR1 and CDR2: SEHNR and FQNEAQ (reference sequence). CDR3 loop: CASSFTTSGQNYGYTF. The CDR3 nucleotides read TGTGCCAGCAGCTTCACCACTTCGGGACAGAACTATGGCTACACCTTC.

This chain connects TRBV5-1 to TRBJ2-5; 12 bases line up with TRBD2. Germline-derived CDR1 and CDR2 are SGHRS and YFSETQ. V was pared by 4 bases and J by 3 bases, with 4 bases of the junction left unmatched. The CDR3 runs 15 residues. CDR3: CASSPLAGGKETQYF. As DNA, the CDR3 is TGCGCCAGCAGCCCTCTAGCGGGAGGGAAAGAGACCCAGTACTTC.

This clone was recorded once. Other DNA sequences in the sample encode the same CDR3. This chain's CDR3 is CASSPNTGELFF. The CDR3 bases are TGTGCCAGCAGCCCGAACACCGGGGAGCTGTTTTTT. The chain links TRBV7-3 to TRBJ2-2; no definite D call. V lost 5 bases to trimming and J lost 0 bases, with 1 base between them. Germline V CDR1 and CDR2: SGHTA, FQGTGA. This CDR3 has 12 residues.

The chain recombines TRBV5-1 with TRBJ2-7; 10 nucleotides line up with TRBD2. Germline CDR1 reads SGHRS; CDR2 reads YFSETQ. The CDR3 is 16 amino acids. The V gene end was trimmed by 4 bases and the J gene end by 4 bases; junction bases not matched to a gene: 11. The CDR3 region is CASSPGPKREGYEQYF. The CDR3 DNA reads TGCGCCAGCAGCCCGGGCCCTAAGCGGGAGGGGTACGAGCAGTACTTC.

The chain links TRBV6-5 to TRBJ2-7; the match to TRBD1 covers 7 bases. The CDR3 loop spans 14 amino acids. With V trimmed by 5 bases and J by 4 bases, 8 bases remained unmatched. Germline V gene data show CDR1 as MNHEY and CDR2 as SVGAGI. CDR3: CASSLQRQGYEQYF. DNA for the CDR3: TGTGCCAGCAGTCTCCAACGACAGGGATACGAGCAGTACTTC.

This sequence joins TRBV5-8 and TRBJ2-3, with D uncertain. CDR1 is SGHTS and CDR2 is YDEGEE in the germline V gene. The CDR3 contains 13 residues. V lost 4 bases to trimming and J lost 0 bases, with 6 bases between them. The CDR3 region has the DNA TGTGCCAGCAGCCCATATAGCACAGATACGCAGTATTTT. It codes for CASSPYSTDTQYF.

The chain links TRBV7-9 to TRBJ1-6; tentative D call: TRBD1 (5 bases). In germline, CDR1 is SEHNR, CDR2 FQNEAQ (reference sequence). V was trimmed by 0 bases and J by 0 bases, leaving 9 bases between them. The CDR3 sequence is 17 residues long. CDR3 in amino acids: CASSLAGRSSYNSPLHF. In DNA form, the CDR3 reads TGTGCCAGCAGCTTAGCGGGACGGAGCTCCTATAATTCACCCCTCCACTTT.

V is TRBV2 and J is TRBJ1-6; no reliable D call. The germline CDR1 and CDR2 sequences are SNHLY and FYNNEI. CDR3 length: 16 residues. V shed 4 bases and J shed 4 bases, with 14 bases lying between them. The CDR3 DNA follows: TGTGCCAGCAGTGGTGACGGCAAAATGTATAATTCACCCCTCCACTTT. It specifies CASSGDGKMYNSPLHF.

V and J are TRBV7-3 and TRBJ2-2; no firm D call. V shed 4 bases and J shed 7 bases, with 10 bases lying between them. The length of the CDR3 is 13 residues. Germline loops: CDR1 SGHTA, CDR2 FQGTGA. CDR3 protein: CASSSDGGGELFF. The DNA of the CDR3 is TGTGCCAGCAGCTCCGACGGTGGCGGGGAGCTGTTTTTT.

The rearrangement uses TRBV7-9 and TRBJ1-6; possibly TRBD1 for D (5 bases). Looked up from germline, CDR1 is SEHNR and CDR2 is FQNEAQ (reference sequence). The CDR3 spans 14 residues. V lost 1 base and J 7 bases, leaving 8 bases between the germline ends. CDR3 DNA sequence: TGTGCCAGCAGCTTAGTAGGGACCAATTCACCCCTCCACTTT. Translated: CASSLVGTNSPLHF.

V gene TRBV19 combines with J gene TRBJ2-2, with 11 positions matching TRBD2. This CDR3 region has 16 residues. V lost 6 bases to trimming and J lost 6 bases; unmatched junction nucleotides: 9. Per germline, CDR1 LNHDA and CDR2 SQIVND (reference sequence). CDR3 DNA sequence: TGTGCCAGTAGAGCGACCGGGACTAGCGGTGCCGGGGAGCTGTTTTTT. Its translation is CASRATGTSGAGELFF.

The chain uses TRBV4-2 and TRBJ2-1; D perhaps matches TRBD2 (6 bases). Germline CDR1 LGHNA, CDR2 YNFKEQ. Between the trimmed V and J ends, which lost 1 base and 8 bases, there was a span of 21 bases. CDR3 length equals 17 residues. CDR3 in DNA: TGTGCCAGCAGCCAAGCGACGGGGACTCCCATCACCGATGAGCAGTTCTTC. It translates to CASSQATGTPITDEQFF.

The chain links TRBV29-1 to TRBJ2-5, with a tentative D call TRBD1 (5 bases). Trimming stripped 0 bases from V and 3 bases from J, with 11 bases between. The germline gives CDR1 SQVTM, CDR2 ANQGSEA. CDR3 size: 14 residues. The CDR3 spells CSVEDVIGEETQYF. The CDR3 bases are TGCAGCGTTGAAGACGTAATAGGGGAAGAGACCCAGTACTTC.

The chain is built from TRBV30 and TRBJ2-1; D remains ambiguous. The CDR3 runs 13 residues. V gave up 3 bases and J gave up 5 bases, with 11 bases separating them. Looked up from germline, CDR1 is GTSNPN and CDR2 is SVGIG (reference sequence). CDR3 nucleotides: TGTGCCTGGAGGGCGGAACAGAACAATGAGCAGTTCTTC. Its translation is CAWRAEQNNEQFF.

The rearrangement joins TRBV19 to TRBJ1-1; 9 nucleotides match TRBD1. After removal of 5 bases from V and 9 bases from J, the junction contained 13 bases not matched to a gene. Germline-derived CDR1 and CDR2 are LNHDA and SQIVND (reference sequence). The CDR3 loop spans 15 amino acids. The CDR3 here is CASSLGQGMGVKAFF. CDR3 in DNA: TGTGCCAGTAGTTTGGGACAGGGAATGGGGGTGAAAGCTTTCTTT.

This clone was found once. The rearrangement joins TRBV5-1 to TRBJ2-2, with D perhaps matching TRBD1 (5 bases). Germline lookup yields CDR1 SGHRS and CDR2 YFSETQ. V gave up 2 bases and J gave up 4 bases, with 15 bases separating them. The CDR3 totals 16 residues. CDR3 sequence (DNA): TGCGCCAGCAGCTTAAGGGGCAGCCCATCCACCGGGGAGCTGTTTTTT. Translating gives CASSLRGSPSTGELFF.

The chain couples TRBV19 to TRBJ1-1; the D is unclear. V gave up 6 bases and J gave up 3 bases, with 14 bases separating them. Germline loops: CDR1 LNHDA, CDR2 SQIVND (reference sequence). The CDR3 sequence is 14 residues long. The CDR3 nucleotides read TGTGCCAGTAGGCTCTTTCCGTGGGACACTGAAGCTTTCTTT. Protein sequence: CASRLFPWDTEAFF.

In this sample, this clone turned up once. This chain joins TRBV30 and TRBJ1-5, with D perhaps TRBD1 (6 bases). V was shortened by 5 bases and J by 5 bases, with 13 bases between the two germline ends. Germline CDR1 is GTSNPN and CDR2 is SVGIG (reference sequence). CDR3 length: 13 amino acids. CDR3 protein: CAWQGGIDQPQHF. CDR3 sequence (DNA): TGTGCCTGGCAAGGGGGGATCGATCAGCCCCAGCATTTT.

The chain employs TRBV18 and TRBJ1-1, with D unclear. The CDR3 has 13 amino acids. CDR1 and CDR2 from the germline V gene are KGHSH and LQKENI. Trimming removed 4 bases at V and 1 base at J, with 7 bases between. CDR3 in DNA: TGTGCCAGCTCACATAGCGAGAACACTGAAGCTTTCTTT. It specifies CASSHSENTEAFF.